This TCR beta chain was captured by sequencing in a study of blood T cell repertoires in COVID-19. Looked up from germline, CDR1 is SEHNR and CDR2 is FQNEAQ (reference sequence). The trim removed 5 bases at V and 4 bases at J, leaving 8 bases unmatched. The CDR3 loop spans 15 amino acids. In this sample, this clone turned up a few times. Here immunoSEQ multiplex PCR was the method, and the copy in TCRdb shows in-frame clones only, minus some. The table shows under 450,000 clones, with about 89% occurring only once. Sequencing was carried out using PBMCs or T cells enriched from blood (not recorded which). The genes are TRBV7-9 and TRBJ2-1; 7 nucleotides match TRBD1. The TCR originated in a young man who had recovered from COVID-19. The CDR3, as DNA: TGTGCCAGCAGCCCTCCGGGACAGCGGTACAATGAGCAGTTCTTC. Amino acid sequence: CASSPPGQRYNEQFF.